This T cell receptor beta chain was identified during a study of blood T cell repertoires in COVID-19. Whole-study context: The analysed material was cDNA or gDNA that came from T cells, B-cell-depleted T cells, or PBMCs.

Original methodology: Estimates of nucleated cell counts were drawn from the amplification of reference gene primers. Using immunoSEQ multiplex PCR, the repertoire was profiled, and TCRdb retains in-frame clones only, with some absent. D and trimming were read from the DNA, whereas the V and J calls and clone size are those reported in that table. The sample lists over 110,000 clones, 65% to 90% occurring once. V was pared by 7 bases and J by 8 bases, with 10 bases of the junction left unmatched. The V gene's germline CDR1 is SNHLY and CDR2 FYNNEI. The CDR3 length is 15 residues. The V call is TRBV2, the J call TRBJ1-4; 10 nucleotides agree with TRBD1. The specimen was peripheral blood. This TCR derives from a man in his 60s with active or convalescent COVID-19. The CDR3 reads CASIWSGTGEEKLFF. The CDR3 nucleotides read TGTGCCAGCATCTGGTCCGGGACAGGGGAGGAAAAACTGTTTTTT. Based on the CDR3 plus reference TRBV2 and TRBJ1-4, the full variable domain is EPEVTQTPSHQVTQMGQEVILRCVPISNHLYFYWYRQILGQKVEFLVSFYNNEISEKSEIFDDQFSVERPDGSNFTLKIRSTKLEDSAMYFCASIWSGTGEEKLFFGSGTQLSVL.